These 18 T cell receptor beta chains share one sample of origin, sequenced in a study of T-cell reconstitution after alpha-beta-depleted transplantation in children. Unique molecular identifiers were used in preparing the TCRbeta library. One entry per CDR3 protein, called by TCRdb with MiXCR from the PCR reads. The table has about 830,000 distinct CDR3 sequences, under 20% seen once. The source material was PBMCs, mostly from graft donor cells, sampled 360 days after TCRalphabeta/CD19-depleted stem cell transplant. These receptors all come from a male patient under 18 who had a stem cell transplant for acute lymphoblastic leukemia, so the T cells may come from the graft donor.

The J gene is TRBJ2-5, the V gene TRBV28, with TRBD2 as a possible D gene (6 bases). Deletions cut 3 bases from V and 7 bases from J, with 18 bases between. Germline V lookup: CDR1 MDHEN, CDR2 SYDVKM. There are 15 residues in the CDR3. CDR3 sequence (DNA): TGTGCCAGCAGTTTTACGGGACCCCGGGGAGGGACCCAGTACTTC. It specifies CASSFTGPRGGTQYF.

The rearrangement joins TRBV7-9 to TRBJ2-4, with D uncertain. Trimming shortened V by 1 base and J by 2 bases, and 6 bases separated the two germline ends. CDR1 and CDR2 from the germline V gene are SEHNR and FQNEAQ (reference sequence). The CDR3 is 14 amino acids. CDR3 region: CASSLGQPKNIQYF. CDR3 in DNA: TGTGCCAGCAGCTTAGGGCAACCCAAAAACATTCAGTACTTC.

This chain connects TRBV6-1 to TRBJ2-4; 9 bases agree with TRBD1. Trimming at V came to 5 bases and at J to 7 bases, leaving 12 bases not matched to a gene. Looked up from germline, CDR1 is MNHNS and CDR2 is SASEGT. The CDR3 sequence is 16 residues long. The chain's CDR3 is CASSPSGTGKRNIQYF. The DNA for the CDR3 is TGTGCCAGCAGTCCCTCTGGGACAGGGAAGCGGAACATTCAGTACTTC.

The rearrangement uses TRBV20-1 and TRBJ2-3; possibly TRBD1 for D (5 bases). The CDR3 is 12 residues long. Germline V gives CDR1 DFQATT, CDR2 SNEGSKA (reference sequence). Trimming took off 3 bases at V and 6 bases at J, with 10 bases between the two ends. Written as DNA, the CDR3 is TGCAGTGCTAGGGTTAAGGGGGATACGCAGTATTTT. Its translation is CSARVKGDTQYF.

The J gene is TRBJ2-1, the V gene TRBV7-9; D call uncertain. Looked up from germline, CDR1 is SEHNR and CDR2 is FQNEAQ (reference sequence). The CDR3 has 13 residues. Trimming stripped 5 bases from V and 8 bases from J, with 13 bases between. CDR3: CASSPVTTHEQFF. CDR3 in DNA: TGTGCCAGCAGCCCGGTCACGACCCATGAGCAGTTCTTC.

This clonotype has more than one count but fewer than ten. This rearrangement joins TRBV5-6 to TRBJ2-7, with TRBD1 identical over 9 bases. This CDR3 contains 15 residues. Germline V gene data show CDR1 as SGHDT and CDR2 as YYEEEE. V was pared by 2 bases and J by 0 bases, with 3 bases of the junction left unmatched. CDR3: CASSFWDRASYEQYF. In nucleotides, the CDR3 is TGTGCCAGCAGCTTCTGGGACAGGGCCTCCTACGAGCAGTACTTC.

The chain couples TRBV12-3 or TRBV12-4 to TRBJ1-2; D call uncertain. Trimming stripped 6 bases from V and 6 bases from J, with 14 bases between. This CDR3 has 13 residues. CDR3 amino acids: CASRIAPVDGYTF. CDR3 nucleotide sequence: TGTGCCAGCAGGATTGCGCCTGTAGATGGCTACACCTTC.

This clonotype appeared a few times. The gene calls are TRBV7-9 and TRBJ2-7, with D possibly being TRBD2 (6 bases). Germline CDR1 reads SEHNR; CDR2 reads FQNEAQ (reference sequence). The CDR3 totals 14 residues. V lost 5 bases to trimming and J lost 2 bases, with 13 bases between them. Here the CDR3 reads CASSPRDWPYEQYF. DNA of the CDR3: TGTGCCAGCAGCCCCCGGGACTGGCCCTACGAGCAGTACTTC. Using reference TRBV7-9 and TRBJ2-7 for the parts outside the CDR3, the full variable domain is DTGVSQNPRHKITKRGQNVTFRCDPISEHNRLYWYRQTLGQGPEFLTYFQNEAQLEKSRLLSDRFSAERPKGSFSTLEIQRTEQGDSAMYLCASSPRDWPYEQYFGPGTRLTVT.

The chain couples TRBV7-8 to TRBJ2-1; 7 positions match TRBD2. The V and J ends lost 5 bases and 1 base, in that order; junction bases with no gene match: 14. The CDR3 contains 18 residues. CDR1 SGHVS and CDR2 FQNEAQ come from the germline V gene. CDR3 residues: CASSGSGSPVISYNEQFF. CDR3 nucleotide sequence: TGTGCCAGCAGCGGTAGCGGGTCTCCCGTCATTTCCTACAATGAGCAGTTCTTC.

J is TRBJ2-1 and V is TRBV4-1; D uncertain. Germline V gene lookup returns CDR1 MGHRA and CDR2 YSYEKL. The CDR3 extends over 17 amino acids. Trimming stripped 1 base from V and 0 bases from J, with 13 bases between. The CDR3 reads CASSQVTWSDSYNEQFF. In DNA form, the CDR3 reads TGCGCCAGCAGCCAAGTGACTTGGTCGGACTCCTACAATGAGCAGTTCTTC.

The sample holds a few counts of this clonotype. The chain uses TRBV29-1 and TRBJ2-1; no reliable D call. The CDR3 covers 12 residues. Trimming took off 5 bases at V and 6 bases at J, with 11 bases between the two ends. The V gene's germline CDR1 is SQVTM and CDR2 ANQGSEA. CDR3 coding DNA: TGCAGCGTTTTGCCAGGAATCAATGAGCAGTTCTTC. This gives the protein CSVLPGINEQFF.

The chain links TRBV20-1 to TRBJ1-2; no firm D call. The V end was cut by 4 bases, the J end by 10 bases, with 7 bases between. CDR1 is DFQATT and CDR2 is SNEGSKA in the germline V gene (reference sequence). The CDR3 has 9 residues. CDR3 sequence (DNA): TGCAGTGCTAAGGTCCCCTACACCTTC. Protein product: CSAKVPYTF.

This chain links TRBV10-3 with TRBJ2-7; 7 bases match TRBD2. V was clipped by 2 bases and J by 12 bases; unmatched bases: 4. In germline, CDR1 is ENHRY, CDR2 SYGVKD. The CDR3 has 11 amino acids. CDR3 residues: CAISETREAYF. CDR3 coding DNA: TGTGCCATCAGTGAGACCCGGGAGGCGTACTTC.

This clonotype was detected many times. The chain joins TRBV5-1 to TRBJ2-7, with 7 bases identical to TRBD2. There are 15 residues in the CDR3. CDR1 SGHRS and CDR2 YFSETQ come from the germline V gene. Losses at the gene ends were 0 bases for V and 2 bases for J; bases not matched to a gene: 5. In DNA, the CDR3 is TGCGCCAGCAGCTTGGCCGGGGGGAGGGCCTACGAGCAGTACTTC. Amino acid sequence: CASSLAGGRAYEQYF.

This clonotype was detected ten times or more. The V gene is TRBV29-1, the J gene TRBJ2-2; no definite D call. Germline lookup yields CDR1 SQVTM and CDR2 ANQGSEA. V was clipped by 6 bases and J by 4 bases, with 12 bases between them. The CDR3 sequence is 13 residues long. CDR3 protein: CSVARTVTGELFF. The CDR3 region has the DNA TGCAGCGTCGCCAGGACCGTCACCGGGGAGCTGTTTTTT.

J is TRBJ2-4 and V is TRBV2; TRBD2 agrees at 14 bases. Germline assignment: CDR1 SNHLY and CDR2 FYNNEI. The CDR3 contains 16 residues. V lost 5 bases to trimming and J lost 8 bases; unmatched junction nucleotides: 8. The CDR3 region has the DNA TGTGCCAGCAGTCACGGGACTAGCGGGAGAAGTGACATTCAGTACTTC. Translated: CASSHGTSGRSDIQYF.

The J gene is TRBJ2-7, the V gene TRBV20-1; D unresolved. Germline V CDR1 and CDR2: DFQATT, SNEGSKA (reference sequence). CDR3 size: 15 residues. Between the trimmed V and J ends, which lost 3 bases and 2 bases, there was a span of 17 bases. CDR3 residues: CSASSLIKHAYEQYF. CDR3 DNA: TGCAGTGCTAGTTCCCTTATCAAGCACGCCTACGAGCAGTACTTC.

This clonotype was picked up a small number of times. V and J are TRBV12-5 and TRBJ2-2; 11 nucleotides line up with TRBD2. Germline V gene lookup returns CDR1 LGHNT and CDR2 FRNRAP. Trimming removed 6 bases from V and 4 bases from J; junction bases left unmatched: 4. CDR3 length equals 15 residues. In DNA form, the CDR3 reads TGTGCTAGTGGCGGACTAGCGGGCATCACCGGGGAGCTGTTTTTT. Its protein product is CASGGLAGITGELFF.